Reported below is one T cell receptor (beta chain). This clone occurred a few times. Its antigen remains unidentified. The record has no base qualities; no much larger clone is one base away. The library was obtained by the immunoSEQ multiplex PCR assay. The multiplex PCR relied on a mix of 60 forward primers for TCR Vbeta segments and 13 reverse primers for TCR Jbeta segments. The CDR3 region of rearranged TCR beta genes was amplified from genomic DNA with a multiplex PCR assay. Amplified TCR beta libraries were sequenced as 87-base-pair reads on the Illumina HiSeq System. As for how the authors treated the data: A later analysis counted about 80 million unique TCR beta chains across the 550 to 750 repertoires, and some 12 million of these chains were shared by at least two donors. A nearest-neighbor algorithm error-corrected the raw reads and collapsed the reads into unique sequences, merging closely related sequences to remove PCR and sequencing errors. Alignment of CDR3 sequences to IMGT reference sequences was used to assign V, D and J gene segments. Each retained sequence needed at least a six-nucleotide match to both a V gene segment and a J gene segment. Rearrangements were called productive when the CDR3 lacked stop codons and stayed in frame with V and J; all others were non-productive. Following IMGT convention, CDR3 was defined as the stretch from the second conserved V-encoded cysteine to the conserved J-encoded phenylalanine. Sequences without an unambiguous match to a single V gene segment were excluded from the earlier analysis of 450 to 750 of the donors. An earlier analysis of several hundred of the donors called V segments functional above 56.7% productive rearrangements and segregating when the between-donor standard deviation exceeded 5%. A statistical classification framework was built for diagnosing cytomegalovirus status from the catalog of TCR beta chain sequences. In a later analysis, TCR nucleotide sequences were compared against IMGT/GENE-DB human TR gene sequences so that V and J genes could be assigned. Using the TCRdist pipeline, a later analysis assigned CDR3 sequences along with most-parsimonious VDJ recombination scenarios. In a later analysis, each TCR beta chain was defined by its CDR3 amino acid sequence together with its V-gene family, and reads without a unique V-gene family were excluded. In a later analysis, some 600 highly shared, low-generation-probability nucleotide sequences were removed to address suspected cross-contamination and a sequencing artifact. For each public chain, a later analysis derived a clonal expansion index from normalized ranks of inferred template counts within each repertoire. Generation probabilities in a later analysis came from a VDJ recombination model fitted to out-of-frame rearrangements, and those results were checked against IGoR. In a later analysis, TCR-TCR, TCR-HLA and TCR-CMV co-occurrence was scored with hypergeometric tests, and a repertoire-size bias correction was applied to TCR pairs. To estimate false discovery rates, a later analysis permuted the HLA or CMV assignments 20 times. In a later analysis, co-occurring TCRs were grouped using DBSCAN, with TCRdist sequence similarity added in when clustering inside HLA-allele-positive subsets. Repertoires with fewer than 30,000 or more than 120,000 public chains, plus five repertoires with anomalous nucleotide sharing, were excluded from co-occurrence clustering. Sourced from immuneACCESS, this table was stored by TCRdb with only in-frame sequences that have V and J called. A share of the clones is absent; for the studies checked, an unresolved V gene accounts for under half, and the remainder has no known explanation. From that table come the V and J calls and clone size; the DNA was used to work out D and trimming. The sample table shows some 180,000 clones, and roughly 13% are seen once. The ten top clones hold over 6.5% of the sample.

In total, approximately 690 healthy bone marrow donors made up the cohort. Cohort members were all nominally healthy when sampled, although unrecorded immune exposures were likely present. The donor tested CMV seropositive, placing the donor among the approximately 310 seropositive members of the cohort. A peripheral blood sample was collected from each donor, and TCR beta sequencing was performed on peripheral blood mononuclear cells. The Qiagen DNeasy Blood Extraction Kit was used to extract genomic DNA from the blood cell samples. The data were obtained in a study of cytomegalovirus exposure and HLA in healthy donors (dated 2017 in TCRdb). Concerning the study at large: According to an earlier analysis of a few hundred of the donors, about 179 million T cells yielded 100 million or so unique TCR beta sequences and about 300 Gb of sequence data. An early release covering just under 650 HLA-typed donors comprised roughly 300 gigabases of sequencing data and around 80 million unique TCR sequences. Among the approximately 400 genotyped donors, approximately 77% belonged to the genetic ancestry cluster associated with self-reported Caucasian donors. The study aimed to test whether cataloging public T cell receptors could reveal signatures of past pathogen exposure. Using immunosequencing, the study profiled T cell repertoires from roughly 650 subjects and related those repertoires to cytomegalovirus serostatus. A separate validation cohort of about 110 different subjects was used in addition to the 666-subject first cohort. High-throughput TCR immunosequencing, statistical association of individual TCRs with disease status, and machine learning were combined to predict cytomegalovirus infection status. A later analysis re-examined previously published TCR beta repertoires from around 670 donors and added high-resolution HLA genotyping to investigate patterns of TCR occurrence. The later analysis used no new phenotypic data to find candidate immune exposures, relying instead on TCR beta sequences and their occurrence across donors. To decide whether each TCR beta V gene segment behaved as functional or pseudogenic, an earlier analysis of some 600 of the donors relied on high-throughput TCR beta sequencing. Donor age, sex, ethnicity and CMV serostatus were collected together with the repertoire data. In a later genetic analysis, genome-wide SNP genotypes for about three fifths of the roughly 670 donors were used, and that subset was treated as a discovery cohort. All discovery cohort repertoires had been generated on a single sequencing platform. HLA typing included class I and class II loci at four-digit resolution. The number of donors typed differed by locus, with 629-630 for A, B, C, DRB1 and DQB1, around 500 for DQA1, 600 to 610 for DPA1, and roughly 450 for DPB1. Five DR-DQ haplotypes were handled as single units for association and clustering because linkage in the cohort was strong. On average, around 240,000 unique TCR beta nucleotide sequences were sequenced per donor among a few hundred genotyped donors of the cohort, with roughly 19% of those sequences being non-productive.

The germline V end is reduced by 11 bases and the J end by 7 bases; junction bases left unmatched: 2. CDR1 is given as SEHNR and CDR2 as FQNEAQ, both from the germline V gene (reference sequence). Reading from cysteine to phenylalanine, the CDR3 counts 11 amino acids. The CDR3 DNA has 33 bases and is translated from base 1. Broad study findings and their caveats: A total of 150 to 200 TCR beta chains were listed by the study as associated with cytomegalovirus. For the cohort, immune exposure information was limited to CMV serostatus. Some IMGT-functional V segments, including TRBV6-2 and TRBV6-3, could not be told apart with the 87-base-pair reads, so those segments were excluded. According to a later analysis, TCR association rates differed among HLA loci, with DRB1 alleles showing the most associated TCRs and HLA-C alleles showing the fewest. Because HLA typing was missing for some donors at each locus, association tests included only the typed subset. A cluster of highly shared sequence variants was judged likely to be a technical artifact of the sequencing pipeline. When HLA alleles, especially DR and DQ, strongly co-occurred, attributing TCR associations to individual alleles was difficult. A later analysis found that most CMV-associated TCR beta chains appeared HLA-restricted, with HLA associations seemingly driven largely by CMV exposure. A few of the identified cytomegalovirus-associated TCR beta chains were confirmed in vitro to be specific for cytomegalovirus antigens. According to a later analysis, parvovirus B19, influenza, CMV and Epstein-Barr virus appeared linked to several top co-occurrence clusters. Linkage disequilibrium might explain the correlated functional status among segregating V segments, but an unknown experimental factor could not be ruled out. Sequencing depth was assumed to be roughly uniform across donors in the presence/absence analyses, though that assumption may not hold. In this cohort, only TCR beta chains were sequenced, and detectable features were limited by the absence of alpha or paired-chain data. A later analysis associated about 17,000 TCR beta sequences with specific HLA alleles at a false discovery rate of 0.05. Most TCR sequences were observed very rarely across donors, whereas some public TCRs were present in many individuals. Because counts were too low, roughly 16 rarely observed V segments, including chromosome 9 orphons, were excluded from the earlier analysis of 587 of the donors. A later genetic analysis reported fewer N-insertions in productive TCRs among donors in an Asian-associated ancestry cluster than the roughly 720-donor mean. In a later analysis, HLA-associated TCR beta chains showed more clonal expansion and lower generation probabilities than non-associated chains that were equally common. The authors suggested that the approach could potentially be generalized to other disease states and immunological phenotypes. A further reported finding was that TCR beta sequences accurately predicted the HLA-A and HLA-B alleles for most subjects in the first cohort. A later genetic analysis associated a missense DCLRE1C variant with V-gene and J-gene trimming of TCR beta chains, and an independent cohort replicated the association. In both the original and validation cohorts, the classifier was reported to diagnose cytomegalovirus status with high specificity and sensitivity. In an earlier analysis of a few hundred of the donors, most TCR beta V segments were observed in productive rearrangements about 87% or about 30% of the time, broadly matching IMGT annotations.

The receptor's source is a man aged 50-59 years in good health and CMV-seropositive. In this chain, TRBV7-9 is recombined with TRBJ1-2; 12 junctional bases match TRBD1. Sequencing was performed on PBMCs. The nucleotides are TGTGCCGGGGACAGGGGGCTTGGCTACACCTTC. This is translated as CAGDRGLGYTF.